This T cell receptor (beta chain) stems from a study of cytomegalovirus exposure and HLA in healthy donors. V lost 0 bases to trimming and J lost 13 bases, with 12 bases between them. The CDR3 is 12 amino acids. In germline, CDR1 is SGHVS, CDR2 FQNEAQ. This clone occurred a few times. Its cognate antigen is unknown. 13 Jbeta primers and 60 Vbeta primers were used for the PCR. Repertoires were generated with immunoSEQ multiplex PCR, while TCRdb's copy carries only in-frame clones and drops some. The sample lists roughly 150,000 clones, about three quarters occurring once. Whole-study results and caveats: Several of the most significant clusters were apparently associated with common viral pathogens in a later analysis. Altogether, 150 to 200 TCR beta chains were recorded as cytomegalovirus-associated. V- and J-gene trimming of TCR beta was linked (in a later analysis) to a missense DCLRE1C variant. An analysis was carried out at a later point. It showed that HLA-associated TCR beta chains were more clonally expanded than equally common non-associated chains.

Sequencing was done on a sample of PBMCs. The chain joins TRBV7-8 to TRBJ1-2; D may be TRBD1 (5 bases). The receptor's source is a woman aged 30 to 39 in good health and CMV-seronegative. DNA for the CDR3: TGTGCCAGCAGCTTAGCGCGGGGGACTGGCACCTTC. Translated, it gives CASSLARGTGTF.